This TCR beta chain came from a study of shared clonotypes between healthy human individuals. Broader study findings: Sampling covered blood only; tissue repertoires likely differ. Relative to their counterparts shared across all four donors, non-shared clonotypes exhibited diminished generation probabilities.

As to this clone: Antigen unknown.

The authors combined CD45RO+ cells with CCR7-negative CD45RA+ TemRA cells as CD8 memory. The authors ran the assay at deep level. Assay: immunoSEQ multiplex PCR; the TCRdb copy retains only in-frame clones and omits some. In the table there are about 380,000 clones, 96% of which are singletons. CDR1 SGHRS and CDR2 YFSETQ come from the germline V gene. The CDR3 runs 15 residues. J was trimmed by 2 bases and V by 2 bases; bases with no gene match: 7. The TCR was taken from a man aged 30 to 45 in good health. Sequencing was done on a sample of memory CD8+ T cells sorted from blood. The sample's subset: CD45RO+ cells pooled with CCR7-negative TemRA cells. The chain links TRBV5-1 to TRBJ2-7, with TRBD1 matching over 7 bases. The chain's CDR3 is CASSLTPGQPYEQYF. The CDR3 coding sequence is TGCGCCAGCAGCTTAACACCGGGACAGCCCTACGAGCAGTACTTC. The full variable domain, in which reference TRBV5-1 and TRBJ2-7 provide the parts outside the CDR3, is KAGVTQTPRYLIKTRGQQVTLSCSPISGHRSVSWYQQTPGQGLQFLFEYFSETQRNKGNFPGRFSGRQFSNSRSEMNVSTLELGDSALYLCASSLTPGQPYEQYFGPGTRLTVT.